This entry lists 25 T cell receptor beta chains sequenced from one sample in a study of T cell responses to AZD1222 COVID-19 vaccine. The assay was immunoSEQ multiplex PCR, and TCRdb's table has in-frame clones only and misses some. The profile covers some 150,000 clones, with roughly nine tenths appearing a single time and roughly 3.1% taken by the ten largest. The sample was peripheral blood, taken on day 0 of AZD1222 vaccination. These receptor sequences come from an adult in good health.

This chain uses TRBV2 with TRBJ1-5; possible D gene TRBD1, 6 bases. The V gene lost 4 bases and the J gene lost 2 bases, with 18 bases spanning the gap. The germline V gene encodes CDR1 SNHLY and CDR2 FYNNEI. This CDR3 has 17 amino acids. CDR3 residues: CASSGILGAGGNQPQHF. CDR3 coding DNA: TGTGCCAGCAGTGGGATATTGGGGGCGGGGGGCAATCAGCCCCAGCATTTT.

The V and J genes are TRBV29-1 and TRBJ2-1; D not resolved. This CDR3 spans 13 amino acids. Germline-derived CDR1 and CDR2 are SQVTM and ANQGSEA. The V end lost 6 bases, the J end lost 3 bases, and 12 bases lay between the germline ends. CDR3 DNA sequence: TGCAGCGTAGGGATTCCCATCTACAATGAGCAGTTCTTC. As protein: CSVGIPIYNEQFF.

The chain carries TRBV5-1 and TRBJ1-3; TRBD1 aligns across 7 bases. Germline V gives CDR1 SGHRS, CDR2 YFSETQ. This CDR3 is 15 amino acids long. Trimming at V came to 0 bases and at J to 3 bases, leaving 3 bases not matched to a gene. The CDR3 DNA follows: TGCGCCAGCAGCTTGGTGTCAGGGGGTGGAAACACCATATATTTT. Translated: CASSLVSGGGNTIYF.

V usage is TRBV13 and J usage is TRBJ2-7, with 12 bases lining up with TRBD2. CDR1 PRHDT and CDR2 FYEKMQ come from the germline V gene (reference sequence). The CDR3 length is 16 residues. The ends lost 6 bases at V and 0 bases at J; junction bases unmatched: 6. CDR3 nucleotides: TGTGCCAGCAGTGAGACTAGCGGGGGCCCCTCCTACGAGCAGTACTTC. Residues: CASSETSGGPSYEQYF.

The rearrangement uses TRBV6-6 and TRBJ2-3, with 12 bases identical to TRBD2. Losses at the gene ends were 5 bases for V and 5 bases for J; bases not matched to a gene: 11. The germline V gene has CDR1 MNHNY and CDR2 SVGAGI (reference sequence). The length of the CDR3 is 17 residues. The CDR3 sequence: CASSPSGGAFGIDTQYF. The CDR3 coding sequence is TGTGCCAGCAGTCCTAGCGGGGGGGCCTTTGGAATAGATACGCAGTATTTT.

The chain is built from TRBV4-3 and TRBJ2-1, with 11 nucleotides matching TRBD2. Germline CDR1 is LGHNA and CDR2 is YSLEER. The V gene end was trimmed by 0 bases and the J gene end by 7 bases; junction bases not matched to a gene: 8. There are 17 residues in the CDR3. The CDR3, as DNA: TGCGCCAGCAGCCAAGATTGGGGGACTAGCGGCAGAAATGAGCAGTTCTTC. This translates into CASSQDWGTSGRNEQFF.

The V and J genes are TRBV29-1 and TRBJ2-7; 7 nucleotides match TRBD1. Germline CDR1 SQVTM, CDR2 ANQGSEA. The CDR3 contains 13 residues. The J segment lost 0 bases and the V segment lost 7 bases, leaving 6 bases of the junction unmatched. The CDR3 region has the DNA TGCAGCGCTTACAGGGGAAGCTCCTACGAGCAGTACTTC. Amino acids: CSAYRGSSYEQYF.

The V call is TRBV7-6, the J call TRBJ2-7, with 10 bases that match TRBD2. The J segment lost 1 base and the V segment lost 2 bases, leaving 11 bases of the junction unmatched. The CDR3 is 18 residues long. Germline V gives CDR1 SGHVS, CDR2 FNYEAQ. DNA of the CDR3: TGTGCCAGCAGCTTACTAGCGGGAGCCTCCTCCGGGTCCTACGAGCAGTACTTC. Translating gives CASSLLAGASSGSYEQYF.

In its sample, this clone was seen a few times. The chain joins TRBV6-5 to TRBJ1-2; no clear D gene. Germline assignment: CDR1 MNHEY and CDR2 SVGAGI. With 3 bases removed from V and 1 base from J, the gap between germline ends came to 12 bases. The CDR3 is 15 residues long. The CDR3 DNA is TGTGCCAGCAGTTATAACCGGAACAGTAACTATGGCTACACCTTC. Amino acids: CASSYNRNSNYGYTF.

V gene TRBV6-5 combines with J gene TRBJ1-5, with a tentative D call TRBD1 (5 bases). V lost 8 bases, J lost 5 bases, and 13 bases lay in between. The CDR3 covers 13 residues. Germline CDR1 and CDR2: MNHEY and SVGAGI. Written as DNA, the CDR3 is TGTGCCAGCGGTCAGGGCGAAGATCAGCCCCAGCATTTT. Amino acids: CASGQGEDQPQHF.

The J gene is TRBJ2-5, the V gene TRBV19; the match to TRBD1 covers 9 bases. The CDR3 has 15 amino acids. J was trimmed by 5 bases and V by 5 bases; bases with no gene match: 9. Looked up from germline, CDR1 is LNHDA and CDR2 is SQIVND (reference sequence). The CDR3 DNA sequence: TGTGCCAGTAGTCCGGGGACAGGGATTTTGGAGACCCAGTACTTC. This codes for CASSPGTGILETQYF.

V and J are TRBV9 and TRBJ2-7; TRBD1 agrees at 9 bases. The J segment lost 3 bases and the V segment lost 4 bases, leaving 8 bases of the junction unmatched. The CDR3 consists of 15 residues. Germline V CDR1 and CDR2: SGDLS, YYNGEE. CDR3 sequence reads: CASSSQQGAYYEQYF. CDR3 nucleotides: TGTGCCAGCAGCTCCCAACAGGGGGCCTACTACGAGCAGTACTTC.

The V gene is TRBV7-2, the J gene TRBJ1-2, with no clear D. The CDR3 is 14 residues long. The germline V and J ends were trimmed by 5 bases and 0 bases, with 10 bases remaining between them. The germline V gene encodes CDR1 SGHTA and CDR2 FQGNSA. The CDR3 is CASSLTRTNYGYTF. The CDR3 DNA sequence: TGTGCCAGCAGCCTGACACGGACTAACTATGGCTACACCTTC.

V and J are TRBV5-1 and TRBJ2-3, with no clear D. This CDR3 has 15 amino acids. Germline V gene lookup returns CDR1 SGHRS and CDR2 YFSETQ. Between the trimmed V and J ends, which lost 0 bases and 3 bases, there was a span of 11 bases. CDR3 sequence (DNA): TGCGCCAGCAGCTTGGGACTCCTAGGTACAGATACGCAGTATTTT. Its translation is CASSLGLLGTDTQYF.

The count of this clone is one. The CDR3 sequence is CASSLGGRDHEQYF. The CDR3 DNA sequence: TGTGCCAGCAGCTTAGGGGGCCGGGACCACGAGCAGTACTTC. The chain couples TRBV11-3 to TRBJ2-7; D possibly uses TRBD1 or TRBD2 (5 bases each). Trimming left V 1 base short and J 5 bases short, with 12 bases between. Germline CDR1 reads SGHNT; CDR2 reads YENEEA. The CDR3 runs 14 residues.

As DNA, the CDR3 is TGCGCCAGTGCCTATCGGGAGGAGGCACAAGAGACCCAGTACTTC. Protein sequence: CASAYREEAQETQYF. The chain joins TRBV4-1 to TRBJ2-5, with 7 bases matching TRBD2. J lost 2 bases, V lost 9 bases, and 12 bases had no gene match. Germline loops: CDR1 MGHRA, CDR2 YSYEKL. CDR3 length: 15 amino acids.

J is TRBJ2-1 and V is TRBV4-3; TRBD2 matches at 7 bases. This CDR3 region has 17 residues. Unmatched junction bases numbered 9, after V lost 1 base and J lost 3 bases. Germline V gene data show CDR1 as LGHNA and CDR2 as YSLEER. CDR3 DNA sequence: TGCGCCAGCAGCCAAGGGACGGAGACTAGCTTCTACAATGAGCAGTTCTTC. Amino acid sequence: CASSQGTETSFYNEQFF.

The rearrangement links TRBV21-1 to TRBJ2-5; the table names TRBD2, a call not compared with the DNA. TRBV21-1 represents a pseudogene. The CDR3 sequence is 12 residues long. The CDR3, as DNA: TGTGCCAGCAGCATCCTCGAAGAGACCCAGTACTTC. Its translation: CASSILEETQYF.

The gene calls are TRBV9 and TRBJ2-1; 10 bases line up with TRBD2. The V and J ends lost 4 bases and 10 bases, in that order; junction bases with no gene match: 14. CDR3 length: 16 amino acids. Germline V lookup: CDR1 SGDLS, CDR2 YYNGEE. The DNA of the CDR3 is TGTGCCAGCAGCTCAGAGGGCCTAGCGGGAGTGGACGAGCAGTTCTTC. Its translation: CASSSEGLAGVDEQFF.

CDR3: CASGLLGTGSNQPQHF. CDR3 in DNA: TGTGCTAGTGGTTTGTTAGGGACAGGAAGCAATCAGCCCCAGCATTTT. The genes are TRBV12-5 and TRBJ1-5, with TRBD1 matching over 8 bases. The germline V gene encodes CDR1 LGHNT and CDR2 FRNRAP. V shed 2 bases, J shed 1 base, and the junction held 4 bases outside the gene matches. CDR3 length equals 16 residues.

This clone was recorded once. This chain's CDR3 is CASSLLRTITGELFF. CDR3 in DNA: TGTGCCAGCAGCTTATTACGGACTATCACCGGGGAGCTGTTTTTT. This sequence joins TRBV7-8 and TRBJ2-2, with D possibly TRBD2 on 6 matching bases. This CDR3 has 15 residues. CDR1 and CDR2 (germline): SGHVS, FQNEAQ. Trimming left V 2 bases short and J 4 bases short, with 11 bases between.

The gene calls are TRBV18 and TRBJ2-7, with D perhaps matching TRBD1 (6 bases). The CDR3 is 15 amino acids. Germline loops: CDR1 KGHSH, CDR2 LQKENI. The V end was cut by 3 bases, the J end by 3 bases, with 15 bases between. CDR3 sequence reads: CASSPSFTGNYEQYF. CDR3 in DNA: TGTGCCAGCTCACCTTCCTTTACAGGGAACTACGAGCAGTACTTC.

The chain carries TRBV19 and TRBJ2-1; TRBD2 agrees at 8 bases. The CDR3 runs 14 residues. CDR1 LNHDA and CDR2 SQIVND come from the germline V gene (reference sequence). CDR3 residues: CATGHGGAGNEQFF. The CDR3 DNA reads TGTGCTACTGGTCACGGGGGGGCCGGGAATGAGCAGTTCTTC. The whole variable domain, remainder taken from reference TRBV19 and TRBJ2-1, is DGGITQSPKYLFRKEGQNVTLSCEQNLNHDAMYWYRQDPGQGLRLIYYSQIVNDFQKGDIAEGYSVSREKKESFPLTVTSAQKNPTAFYLCATGHGGAGNEQFFGPGTRLTVL.

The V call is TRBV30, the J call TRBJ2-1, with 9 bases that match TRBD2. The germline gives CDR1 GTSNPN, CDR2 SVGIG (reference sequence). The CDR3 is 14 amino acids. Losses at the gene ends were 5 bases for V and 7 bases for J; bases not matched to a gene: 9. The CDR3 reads CAWAAGGPMNEQFF. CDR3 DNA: TGTGCCTGGGCTGCGGGGGGGCCTATGAATGAGCAGTTCTTC. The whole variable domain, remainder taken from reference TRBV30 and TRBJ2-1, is SQTIHQWPATLVQPVGSPLSLECTVEGTSNPNLYWYRQAAGRGLQLLFYSVGIGQISSEVPQNLSASRPQDRQFILSSKKLLLSDSGFYLCAWAAGGPMNEQFFGPGTRLTVL.

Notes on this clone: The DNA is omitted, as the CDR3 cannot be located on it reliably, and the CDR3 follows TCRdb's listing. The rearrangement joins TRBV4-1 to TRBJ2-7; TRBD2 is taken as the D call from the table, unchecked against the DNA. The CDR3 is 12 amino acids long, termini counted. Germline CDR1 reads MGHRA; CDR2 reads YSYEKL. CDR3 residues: CASSTSGYEQYF.